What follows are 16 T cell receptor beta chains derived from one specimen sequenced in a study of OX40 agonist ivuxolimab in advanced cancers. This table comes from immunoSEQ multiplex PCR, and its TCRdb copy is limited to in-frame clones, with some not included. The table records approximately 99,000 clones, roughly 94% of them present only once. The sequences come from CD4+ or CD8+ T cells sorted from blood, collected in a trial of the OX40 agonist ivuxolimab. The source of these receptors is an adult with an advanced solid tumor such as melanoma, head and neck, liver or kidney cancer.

The CDR3 protein is CATSRDPGVSTDTQYF. CDR3 nucleotides: TGTGCCACCAGCAGAGATCCCGGGGTTAGCACAGATACGCAGTATTTT. The J gene is TRBJ2-3, the V gene TRBV15; possible D gene TRBD2, 5 bases. Trimming took 0 bases from V and 0 from J, leaving 10 bases between them. The CDR3 is 16 residues long. CDR1 LNHNV and CDR2 YYDKDF come from the germline V gene (reference sequence).

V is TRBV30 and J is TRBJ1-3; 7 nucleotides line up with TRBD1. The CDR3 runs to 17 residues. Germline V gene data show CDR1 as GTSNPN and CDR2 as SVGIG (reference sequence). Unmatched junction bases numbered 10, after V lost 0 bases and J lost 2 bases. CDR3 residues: CAWSVALGQFPGNTIYF. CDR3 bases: TGTGCCTGGAGTGTAGCGCTGGGACAGTTCCCTGGAAACACCATATATTTT.

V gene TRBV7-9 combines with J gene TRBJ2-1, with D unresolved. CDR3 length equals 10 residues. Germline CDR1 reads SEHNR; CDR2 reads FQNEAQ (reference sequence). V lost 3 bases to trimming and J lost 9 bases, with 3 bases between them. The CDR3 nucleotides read TGTGCCAGCAGCTTCACTGAGCAGTTCTTC. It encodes CASSFTEQFF.

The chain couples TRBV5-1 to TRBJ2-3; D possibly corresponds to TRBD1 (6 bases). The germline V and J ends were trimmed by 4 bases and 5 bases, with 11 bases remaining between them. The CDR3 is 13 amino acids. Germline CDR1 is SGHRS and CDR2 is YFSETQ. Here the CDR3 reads CASSLAGEDTQYF. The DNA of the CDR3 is TGCGCCAGCAGCCTTGCAGGGGAAGATACGCAGTATTTT.

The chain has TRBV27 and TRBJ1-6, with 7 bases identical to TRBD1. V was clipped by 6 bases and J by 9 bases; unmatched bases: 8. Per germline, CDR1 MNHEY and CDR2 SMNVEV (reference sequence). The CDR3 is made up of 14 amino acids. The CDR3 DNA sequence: TGTGCCAGCAGCCCGACAGGGAAACTTTCACCCCTCCACTTT. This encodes CASSPTGKLSPLHF.

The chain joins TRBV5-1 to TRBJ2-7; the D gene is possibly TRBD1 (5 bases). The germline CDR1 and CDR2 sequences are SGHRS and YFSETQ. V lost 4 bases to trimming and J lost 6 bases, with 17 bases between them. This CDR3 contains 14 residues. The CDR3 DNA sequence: TGCGCCAGCAGCCCGGACGCCCAGGGTCGCGAGCAGTACTTC. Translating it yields CASSPDAQGREQYF.

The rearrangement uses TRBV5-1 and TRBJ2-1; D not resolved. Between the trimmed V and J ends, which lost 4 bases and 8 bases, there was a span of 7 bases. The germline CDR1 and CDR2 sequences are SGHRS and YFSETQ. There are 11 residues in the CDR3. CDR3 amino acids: CASSQFDEQFF. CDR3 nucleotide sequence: TGCGCCAGCAGCCAATTCGATGAGCAGTTCTTC.

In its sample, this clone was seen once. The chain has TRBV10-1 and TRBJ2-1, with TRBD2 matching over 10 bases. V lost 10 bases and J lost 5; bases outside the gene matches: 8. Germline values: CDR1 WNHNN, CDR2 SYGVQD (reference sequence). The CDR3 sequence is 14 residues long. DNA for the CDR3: TGCGCCAACCAACATGGGACTAGCGACAATGAGCAGTTCTTC. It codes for CANQHGTSDNEQFF.

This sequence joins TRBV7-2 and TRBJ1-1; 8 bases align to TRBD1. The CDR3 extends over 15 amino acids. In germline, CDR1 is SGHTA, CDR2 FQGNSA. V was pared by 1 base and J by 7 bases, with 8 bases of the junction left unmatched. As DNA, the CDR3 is TGTGCCAGCAGCTTAGTCAGTCAGGGGGCCATTGAAGCTTTCTTT. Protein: CASSLVSQGAIEAFF.

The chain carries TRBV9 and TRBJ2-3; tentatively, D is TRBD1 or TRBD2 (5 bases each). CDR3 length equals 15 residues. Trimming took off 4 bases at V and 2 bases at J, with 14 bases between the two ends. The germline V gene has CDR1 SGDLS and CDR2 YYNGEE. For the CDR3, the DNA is TGTGCCAGCAGCCCGGGACCAGCCACCACAGATACGCAGTATTTT. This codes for CASSPGPATTDTQYF.

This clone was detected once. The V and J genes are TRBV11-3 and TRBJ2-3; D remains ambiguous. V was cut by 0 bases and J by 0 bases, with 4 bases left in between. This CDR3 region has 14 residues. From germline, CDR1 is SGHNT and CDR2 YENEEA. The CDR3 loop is CASSLDRSTDTQYF. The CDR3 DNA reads TGTGCCAGCAGCTTAGACCGTAGCACAGATACGCAGTATTTT.

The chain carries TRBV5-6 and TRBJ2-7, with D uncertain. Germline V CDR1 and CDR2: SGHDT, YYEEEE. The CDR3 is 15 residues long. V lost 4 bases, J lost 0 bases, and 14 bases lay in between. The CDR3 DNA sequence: TGTGCCAGCAGCCACCCCTACAAGAGCTCCTACGAGCAGTACTTC. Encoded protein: CASSHPYKSSYEQYF.

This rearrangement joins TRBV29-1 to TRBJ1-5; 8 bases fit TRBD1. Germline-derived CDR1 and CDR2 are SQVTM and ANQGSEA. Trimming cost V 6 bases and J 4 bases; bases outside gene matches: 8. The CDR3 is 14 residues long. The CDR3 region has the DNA TGCAGCGTGGGGACAGGACAGGCTAATCAGCCCCAGCATTTT. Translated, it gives CSVGTGQANQPQHF.

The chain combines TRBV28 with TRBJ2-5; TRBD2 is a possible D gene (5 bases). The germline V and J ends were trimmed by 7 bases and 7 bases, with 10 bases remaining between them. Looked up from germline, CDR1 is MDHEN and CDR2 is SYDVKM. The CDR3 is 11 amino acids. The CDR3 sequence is CASTLEGTQYF. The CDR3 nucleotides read TGTGCCAGCACCCTAGAGGGGACCCAGTACTTC.

The CDR3 DNA sequence: TGTGCCAGCAGTTTAGGGCTCACGAACACCGGGGAGCTGTTTTTT. Translation gives CASSLGLTNTGELFF. The J gene is TRBJ2-2, the V gene TRBV6-5; D is undetermined. The CDR3 spans 15 residues. The germline V and J ends were trimmed by 4 bases and 0 bases, with 9 bases remaining between them. The germline CDR1 and CDR2 sequences are MNHEY and SVGAGI.

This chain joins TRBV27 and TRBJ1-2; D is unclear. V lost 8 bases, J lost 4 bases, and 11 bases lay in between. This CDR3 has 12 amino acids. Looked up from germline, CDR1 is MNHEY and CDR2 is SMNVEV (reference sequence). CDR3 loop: CASGDPGYGYTF. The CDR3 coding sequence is TGTGCCAGCGGCGACCCGGGCTATGGCTACACCTTC.